The subject of this entry is one T cell receptor (beta chain). Its matching antigen is unknown. In the PCR, 60 Vbeta and 13 Jbeta primers were used. The method was immunoSEQ multiplex PCR; TCRdb's version includes in-frame clones alone and lacks a portion of them. The sample lists about 130,000 clones, over 75% occurring once. Everyone who donated was a healthy bone marrow donor. This entry is derived from a study of cytomegalovirus exposure and HLA in healthy donors. At the level of the study: Researchers previously reported finding more than 100 million unique TCR beta sequences from roughly 180 million T cells. Study-level findings and limits: Immune exposure data for these donors was limited to CMV serostatus.

The V end was cut by 0 bases, the J end by 1 base, with 12 bases between. Germline V gives CDR1 GTSNPN, CDR2 SVGIG (reference sequence). The CDR3 is 15 residues long. Sequenced input: PBMCs. The chain uses TRBV30 and TRBJ1-1; D is ambiguous. This clonotype was sampled from a woman aged 40 to 50 in good health and CMV-seropositive. For the CDR3, the DNA is TGTGCCTGGAGTGTTTTAGAGACGGGGAACACTGAAGCTTTCTTT. Protein product: CAWSVLETGNTEAFF.